The 27 T cell receptor beta chains below come from one sample, sequenced in a study of blood T cells in healthy people across ages. With a J-beta primer mix and a sample-barcoded 5' primer, a second PCR ran roughly 6 to 11 cycles. TCRdb processed the 5' RACE reads anew with MiXCR; each CDR3 protein has one entry. This sample has some 760,000 distinct CDR3 sequences, with roughly 25% found just once. These records were also assigned to another study, of T cells of mothers and their children.

The sample was blood. These receptors came from a boy aged 10-17 years in good health.

This clonotype was detected only a few times. This chain joins TRBV28 and TRBJ2-7, with TRBD2 matching 9 bases. V lost 6 bases and J lost 7; bases outside the gene matches: 13. The germline gives CDR1 MDHEN, CDR2 SYDVKM. CDR3 length: 15 residues. CDR3 residues: CASSPAAGGLGEQYF. In DNA form, the CDR3 reads TGTGCCAGCAGCCCCGCGGCGGGAGGGCTGGGAGAGCAGTACTTC. Variable domain in full (rest from reference TRBV28 and TRBJ2-7): DVKVTQSSRYLVKRTGEKVFLECVQDMDHENMFWYRQDPGLGLRLIYFSYDVKMKEKGDIPEGYSVSREKKERFSLILESASTNQTSMYLCASSPAAGGLGEQYFGPGTRLTVT.

The rearrangement joins TRBV5-1 to TRBJ2-7; TRBD1 agrees at 11 bases. The CDR3 is made up of 15 amino acids. With V trimmed by 4 bases and J by 5 bases, 8 bases remained unmatched. Germline CDR1 and CDR2: SGHRS and YFSETQ. The CDR3 coding sequence is TGCGCCAGCAGCCCCACCGGGACAGGGGGTAACGAGCAGTACTTC. Translating gives CASSPTGTGGNEQYF.

The chain combines TRBV11-2 with TRBJ2-3, with no clear D. Trimming left V 4 bases short and J 2 bases short, with 16 bases between. The CDR3 totals 16 residues. Germline V CDR1 and CDR2: SGHAT, FQNNGV. This chain's CDR3 is CASSSHPRVLTDTQYF. The CDR3 DNA follows: TGTGCCAGCAGCTCTCACCCCCGGGTCCTCACAGATACGCAGTATTTT.

There are a few counts of this clonotype. This sequence joins TRBV12-3 or TRBV12-4 and TRBJ2-1; tentatively, D is TRBD1 or TRBD2 (5 bases each). Trimming stripped 6 bases from V and 3 bases from J, with 12 bases between. The CDR3 is 14 amino acids. This chain's CDR3 is CASSRDPIYNEQFF. CDR3 sequence (DNA): TGTGCCAGCAGCCGGGACCCTATCTACAATGAGCAGTTCTTC.

The chain couples TRBV11-3 to TRBJ1-2; a weak D match, TRBD1 (5 bases). Between the trimmed V and J ends, which lost 5 bases and 7 bases, there was a span of 20 bases. The CDR3 sequence is 15 residues long. Germline lookup yields CDR1 SGHNT and CDR2 YENEEA. CDR3 loop: CASSLIVAGSRGYTF. Written as DNA, the CDR3 is TGTGCCAGCAGCCTAATCGTTGCAGGGTCTCGTGGCTACACCTTC.

Note on this clonotype: The junction shows a germline mismatch at one end, possibly a read error. The rearrangement joins TRBV12-3 or TRBV12-4 to TRBJ2-3; 16 nucleotides match TRBD2. CDR3 size: 17 residues. For the CDR3, the DNA is TGTGCCAGCAGTCCCGGGACTAGCGGGGGGGGCACAGATATGCAGTATTTT. Translated, it gives CASSPGTSGGGTDMQYF.

The chain recombines TRBV10-3 with TRBJ2-7; 8 bases match TRBD2. Trimming took 0 bases from V and 2 from J; bases not matched to a gene: 3. CDR1 ENHRY and CDR2 SYGVKD come from the germline V gene. This CDR3 is built from 15 residues. CDR3 amino acids: CAISESSGGPYEQYF. Written as DNA, the CDR3 is TGTGCCATCAGTGAGTCGTCGGGAGGGCCCTACGAGCAGTACTTC.

The rearrangement uses TRBV5-1 and TRBJ1-1; tentatively, D is TRBD1 (5 bases). Trimming took off 1 base at V and 4 bases at J, with 11 bases between the two ends. Germline assignment: CDR1 SGHRS and CDR2 YFSETQ. The CDR3 runs to 14 residues. CDR3 nucleotides: TGCGCCAGCAGCTTGTGGGGGATGAGCACTGAAGCTTTCTTT. Its protein product is CASSLWGMSTEAFF.

The rearrangement joins TRBV10-3 to TRBJ1-2; no clear D gene. This CDR3 is 13 amino acids long. Germline V gene data show CDR1 as ENHRY and CDR2 as SYGVKD. Trimming cost V 4 bases and J 5 bases, with 11 bases left between them. CDR3 bases: TGTGCCATCAGTGTTGGGGAGGAGTATGGCTACACCTTC. This gives the protein CAISVGEEYGYTF.

This chain connects TRBV9 to TRBJ2-7; D is perhaps TRBD1 or TRBD2 (6 bases each). Trimming took off 0 bases at V and 0 bases at J, with 10 bases between the two ends. This CDR3 has 15 residues. Germline CDR1 SGDLS, CDR2 YYNGEE. The CDR3: CASSVGGDNSYEQYF. The DNA of the CDR3 is TGTGCCAGCAGCGTAGGGGGGGACAACTCCTACGAGCAGTACTTC.

A few counts support this clonotype. This sequence joins TRBV9 and TRBJ2-5; D remains unclear. Trimming took 0 bases from V and 2 from J, leaving 11 bases between them. The CDR3 has 15 residues. Germline V CDR1 and CDR2: SGDLS, YYNGEE. The CDR3 region is CASSVARGRQETQYF. The CDR3 DNA reads TGTGCCAGCAGCGTAGCTCGCGGACGGCAAGAGACCCAGTACTTC. Drawing the rest from reference TRBV9 and TRBJ2-5, the complete variable domain is DSGVTQTPKHLITATGQRVTLRCSPRSGDLSVYWYQQSLDQGLQFLIQYYNGEERAKGNILERFSAQQFPDLHSELNLSSLELGDSALYFCASSVARGRQETQYFGPGTRLLVL.

The chain links TRBV10-3 to TRBJ2-5; D gene unclear. The CDR3 length is 15 residues. Looked up from germline, CDR1 is ENHRY and CDR2 is SYGVKD. Trimming cost V 3 bases and J 2 bases, with 13 bases left between them. CDR3 residues: CAISDDTNLQETQYF. The CDR3, as DNA: TGTGCCATCAGTGATGATACCAACCTTCAAGAGACCCAGTACTTC.

In its sample, this clonotype was seen a few times. J is TRBJ2-7 and V is TRBV6-1; D is possibly TRBD2 (5 bases). V lost 3 bases and J 2 bases, leaving 8 bases between the germline ends. Germline assignment: CDR1 MNHNS and CDR2 SASEGT. There are 13 residues in the CDR3. The CDR3 nucleotides are TGTGCCAGCAGTGATGTGCGGGCCTACGAGCAGTACTTC. It translates to CASSDVRAYEQYF.

This clonotype was seen a few times. The chain uses TRBV15 and TRBJ1-2; 8 nucleotides line up with TRBD1. In germline, CDR1 is LNHNV, CDR2 YYDKDF (reference sequence). The CDR3 runs 15 residues. V gave up 0 bases and J gave up 4 bases; unmatched junction bases: 4. CDR3 bases: TGTGCCACCAGCAGAGACCTCCAGGGGGCCTATGGCTACACCTTC. It translates to CATSRDLQGAYGYTF.

As for this clonotype: One end of the junction fails to match germline, which may point to a read error. The chain joins TRBV29-1 to TRBJ2-5; D gene uncertain. The J call is uncertain, as TRBJ2-1 better fits the DNA end. CDR1 is SQVTM, CDR2 ANQGSEA, per germline. CDR3 length: 12 amino acids. CDR3 DNA: TGCAGCGGTCAGTGGTCCTCCAATGAGCAGTTCTTC. Translated, it gives CSGQWSSNEQFF.

This clonotype was seen a few times. The chain links TRBV13 to TRBJ2-5, with D perhaps TRBD2 (5 bases). Per germline, CDR1 PRHDT and CDR2 FYEKMQ (reference sequence). V lost 3 bases and J lost 9, with 29 bases in between. The CDR3 has 18 amino acids. The CDR3 coding sequence is TGTGCCAGCAGCTTGGGGTCCGACACTGGGGATTCGTTGAGGGCCCAGTACTTC. Amino acids: CASSLGSDTGDSLRAQYF.

This clonotype was seen just once. The chain recombines TRBV7-3 with TRBJ1-1, with 10 nucleotides matching TRBD1. Germline CDR1 SGHTA, CDR2 FQGTGA. The ends lost 5 bases at V and 1 base at J; junction bases unmatched: 7. CDR3 size: 16 residues. CDR3: CASSPGTGEANTEAFF. CDR3 sequence (DNA): TGTGCCAGCAGCCCCGGGACAGGGGAAGCGAACACTGAAGCTTTCTTT.

Many counts were recorded for this clonotype. The chain couples TRBV12-3 or TRBV12-4 to TRBJ2-7; 11 positions agree with TRBD2. The V gene end was trimmed by 5 bases and the J gene end by 2 bases; junction bases not matched to a gene: 5. The CDR3 covers 15 residues. The CDR3 DNA reads as TGTGCCAGCAGTCCCGGGACTAGCGGCCCCTACGAGCAGTACTTC. It is translated as CASSPGTSGPYEQYF.

The chain uses TRBV20-1 and TRBJ2-1; 9 positions agree with TRBD2. V lost 6 bases and J lost 8; bases outside the gene matches: 11. This CDR3 is built from 14 residues. Germline CDR1 reads DFQATT; CDR2 reads SNEGSKA (reference sequence). Written as DNA, the CDR3 is TGCAGTGCCCCCGAGGTAGCGGGGGTGGATGAGCAGTTCTTC. Protein sequence: CSAPEVAGVDEQFF.

For the CDR3, the DNA is TGTGCCACCAGCACCACCTTTACATCCAGGGAAGCTCTTTACGAGCAGTACTTC. Its translation: CATSTTFTSREALYEQYF. V is TRBV15 and J is TRBJ2-7; tentative D call: TRBD1 (5 bases). V was trimmed by 4 bases and J by 4 bases, leaving 26 bases between them. The CDR3 sequence is 18 residues long. CDR1 LNHNV and CDR2 YYDKDF come from the germline V gene (reference sequence). Supplemented by reference TRBV15 and TRBJ2-7, the full variable domain reads DAMVIQNPRYQVTQFGKPVTLSCSQTLNHNVMYWYQQKSSQAPKLLFHYYDKDFNNEADTPDNFQSRRPNTSFCFLDIRSPGLGDTAMYLCATSTTFTSREALYEQYFGPGTRLTVT.

This chain joins TRBV29-1 and TRBJ2-5, with 10 bases identical to TRBD2. The J call may not be correct, given that the DNA end is closer to TRBJ2-1. The length of the CDR3 is 15 residues. Per the germline V gene, CDR1 is SQVTM and CDR2 is ANQGSEA. CDR3 protein: CSVEEGSGGASEQFF. DNA of the CDR3: TGCAGCGTTGAAGAGGGGAGCGGGGGGGCCAGTGAGCAGTTCTTC.

In its sample, this clonotype was seen a few times. V and J are TRBV14 and TRBJ2-7; D is unclear. The CDR3 extends over 14 amino acids. The V and J ends lost 4 bases and 5 bases respectively, with 15 bases between them. CDR1 is SGHDN and CDR2 is FVKESK in the germline V gene. CDR3 region: CASSRYGVGHEQYF. The CDR3 coding sequence is TGTGCCAGCAGCCGTTATGGGGTCGGCCACGAGCAGTACTTC. The whole variable domain, filled in from reference TRBV14 and TRBJ2-7, reads EAGVTQFPSHSVIEKGQTVTLRCDPISGHDNLYWYRRVMGKEIKFLLHFVKESKQDESGMPNNRFLAERTGGTYSTLKVQPAELEDSGVYFCASSRYGVGHEQYFGPGTRLTVT.

The rearrangement joins TRBV6-5 to TRBJ2-1; D unresolved. The CDR3 is made up of 14 amino acids. CDR1 is MNHEY, CDR2 SVGAGI, per germline. V lost 2 bases and J lost 8, with 13 bases in between. CDR3 nucleotide sequence: TGTGCCAGCAGTTACATCTGGCGGTTCGATGAGCAGTTCTTC. It is translated as CASSYIWRFDEQFF.

There are a few counts of this clonotype. This chain uses TRBV5-1 with TRBJ2-3; tentative D call: TRBD2 (7 bases). Trimming removed 1 base from V and 6 bases from J, with 15 bases in between. The CDR3 is 15 residues long. Per the germline V gene, CDR1 is SGHRS and CDR2 is YFSETQ. The CDR3 sequence is CASSLLRGAPDTQYF. The CDR3 DNA reads TGCGCCAGCAGCTTGCTCCGGGGGGCCCCCGATACGCAGTATTTT.

The gene calls are TRBV27 and TRBJ2-2; 16 bases map to TRBD2. The germline gives CDR1 MNHEY, CDR2 SMNVEV (reference sequence). The CDR3 extends over 17 amino acids. With 6 bases clipped from V and 4 bases from J, the junction kept 5 bases outside the gene matches. CDR3 loop: CASRGLAGGQGTGELFF. CDR3 nucleotide sequence: TGTGCCAGCAGGGGACTAGCGGGAGGGCAGGGCACCGGGGAGCTGTTTTTT.

The chain recombines TRBV6-2 or TRBV6-3 with TRBJ1-4; D is uncertain. The CDR3 is 15 residues long. V dropped 7 bases and J dropped 7 bases, with 19 bases sitting between them. The germline V gene has CDR1 MNHEY and CDR2 SVGEGT. The CDR3 loop reads CASTLRMGFGEKLFF. CDR3 bases: TGTGCCAGCACCCTACGGATGGGGTTTGGTGAAAAACTGTTTTTT.

This clonotype has more than one count but fewer than ten. This chain joins TRBV13 and TRBJ2-5, with 8 nucleotides matching TRBD2. The J call is doubtful: the DNA matches TRBJ2-1 better. The CDR3 covers 14 residues. Per the germline V gene, CDR1 is PRHDT and CDR2 is FYEKMQ (reference sequence). The CDR3 DNA reads as TGTGCCAGCAGTAGCGGGACGGACCTAAATGAGCAGTTCTTC. Its translation: CASSSGTDLNEQFF.